This note documents a single T cell receptor beta chain sequence. Its antigen remains unknown. Germline trimming cut 4 bases from V and 6 bases from J; bases unmatched to any gene: 7. This CDR3 has 15 amino acids. In germline, CDR1 is SEHNR, CDR2 FQNEAQ (reference sequence). The data were taken from a study of shared clonotypes between healthy human individuals. The overall study: For every donor, three CD4 naive, three CD4 memory, two CD8 naive and one CD8 memory plates were used.

CD4+ cells underwent separation, giving CD45RA+ naive and CD45RA-negative memory subsets. Generated by immunoSEQ multiplex PCR, the TCRdb table keeps only in-frame clones and is missing some. The sample yields more than 1,200,000 clones, about 98.5% seen once. General observations from the study: The rarefaction results pointed to incomplete sorted-subset sequencing despite large depth. Researchers found naive subsets generally carried larger estimated richness than memory subsets.

Material: naive CD4+ T cells sorted from blood. Indicated subset: CD45RA+ positively selected. The TCR sequence derives from a man aged 25 to 40 in good health. The genes are TRBV7-9 and TRBJ2-1, with 9 bases that match TRBD2. The CDR3 bases are TGTGCCAGCAGCTCTTTAGCGGGAGCAGGCAATGAGCAGTTCTTC. Encoded protein: CASSSLAGAGNEQFF.